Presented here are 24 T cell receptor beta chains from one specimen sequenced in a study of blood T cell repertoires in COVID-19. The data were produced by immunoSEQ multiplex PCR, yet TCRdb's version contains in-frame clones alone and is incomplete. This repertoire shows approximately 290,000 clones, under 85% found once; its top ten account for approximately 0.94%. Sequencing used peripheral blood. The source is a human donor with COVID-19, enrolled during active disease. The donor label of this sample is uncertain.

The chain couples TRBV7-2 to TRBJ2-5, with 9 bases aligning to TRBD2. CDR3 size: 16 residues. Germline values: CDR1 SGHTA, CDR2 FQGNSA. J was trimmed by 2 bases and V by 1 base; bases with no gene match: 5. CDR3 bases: TGTGCCAGCAGCTTAGGATCTAGCGGGAAACAAGAGACCCAGTACTTC. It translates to CASSLGSSGKQETQYF.

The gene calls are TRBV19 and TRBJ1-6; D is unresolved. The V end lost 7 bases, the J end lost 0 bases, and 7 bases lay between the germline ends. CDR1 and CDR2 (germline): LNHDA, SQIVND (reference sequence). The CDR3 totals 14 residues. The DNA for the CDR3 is TGTGCCAGTAATGGAGACTCCTATAATTCACCCCTCCACTTT. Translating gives CASNGDSYNSPLHF.

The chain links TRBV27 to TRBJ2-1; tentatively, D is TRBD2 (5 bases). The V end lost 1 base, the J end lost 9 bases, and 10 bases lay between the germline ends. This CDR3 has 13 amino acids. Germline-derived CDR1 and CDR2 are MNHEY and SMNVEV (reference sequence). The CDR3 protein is CASSLLAIGEQFF. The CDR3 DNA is TGTGCCAGCAGTTTATTAGCGATTGGTGAGCAGTTCTTC.

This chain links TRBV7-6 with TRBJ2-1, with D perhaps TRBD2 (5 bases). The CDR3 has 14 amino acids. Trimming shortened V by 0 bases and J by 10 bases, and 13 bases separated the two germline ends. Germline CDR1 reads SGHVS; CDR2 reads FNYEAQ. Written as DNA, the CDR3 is TGTGCCAGCAGCTTAGCGAGGGAGAAGACAGAGCAGTTCTTC. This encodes CASSLAREKTEQFF.

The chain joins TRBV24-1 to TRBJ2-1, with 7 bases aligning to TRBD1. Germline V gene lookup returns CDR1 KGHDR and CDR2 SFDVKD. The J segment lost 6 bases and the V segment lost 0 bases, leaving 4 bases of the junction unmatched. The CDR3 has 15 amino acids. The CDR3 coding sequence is TGTGCCACCAGTGATTTGTCCCGGGACAGCAATGAGCAGTTCTTC. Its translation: CATSDLSRDSNEQFF.

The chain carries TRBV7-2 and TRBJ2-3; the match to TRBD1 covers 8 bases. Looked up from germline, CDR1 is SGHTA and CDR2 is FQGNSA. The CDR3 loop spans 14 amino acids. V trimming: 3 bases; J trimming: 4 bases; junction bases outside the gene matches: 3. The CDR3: CASSFDRGSDTQYF. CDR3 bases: TGTGCCAGCAGCTTCGACAGGGGATCAGATACGCAGTATTTT.

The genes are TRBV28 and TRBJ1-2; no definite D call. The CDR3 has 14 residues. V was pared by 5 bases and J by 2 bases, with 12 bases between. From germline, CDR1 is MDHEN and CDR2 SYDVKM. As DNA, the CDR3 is TGTGCCAGCAGTCCGCCCGGTGAAAACTATGGCTACACCTTC. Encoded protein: CASSPPGENYGYTF.

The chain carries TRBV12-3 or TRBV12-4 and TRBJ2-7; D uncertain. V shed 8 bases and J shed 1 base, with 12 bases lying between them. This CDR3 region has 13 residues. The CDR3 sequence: CASARGGSYEQYF. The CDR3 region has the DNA TGTGCCAGCGCACGTGGCGGTTCCTACGAGCAGTACTTC.

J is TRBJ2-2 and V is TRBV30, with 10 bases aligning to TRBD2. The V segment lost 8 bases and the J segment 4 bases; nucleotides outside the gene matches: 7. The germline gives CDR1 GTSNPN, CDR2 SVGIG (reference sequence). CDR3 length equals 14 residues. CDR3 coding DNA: TGTGCCAGCACTAGCGGGATTACCACCGGGGAGCTGTTTTTT. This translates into CASTSGITTGELFF.

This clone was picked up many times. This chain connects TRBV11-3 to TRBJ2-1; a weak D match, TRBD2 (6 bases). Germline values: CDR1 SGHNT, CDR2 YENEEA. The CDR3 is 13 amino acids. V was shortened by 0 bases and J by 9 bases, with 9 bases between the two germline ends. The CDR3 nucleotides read TGTGCCAGCAGCTTAGAAATCGGGAGTGAGCAGTTCTTC. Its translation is CASSLEIGSEQFF.

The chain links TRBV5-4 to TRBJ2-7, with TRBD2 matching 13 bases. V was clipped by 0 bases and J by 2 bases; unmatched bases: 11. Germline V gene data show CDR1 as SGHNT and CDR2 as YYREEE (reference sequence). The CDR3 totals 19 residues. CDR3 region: CASSLGRGLAGKLAYEQYF. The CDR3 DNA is TGTGCCAGCAGCTTGGGCCGGGGACTAGCGGGAAAGTTGGCCTACGAGCAGTACTTC.

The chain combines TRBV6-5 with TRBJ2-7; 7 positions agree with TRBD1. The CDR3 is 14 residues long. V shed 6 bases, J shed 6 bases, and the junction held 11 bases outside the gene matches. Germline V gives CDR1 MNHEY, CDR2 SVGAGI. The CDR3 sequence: CASSLTMTGREQYF. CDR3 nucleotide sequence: TGTGCCAGCAGCCTTACAATGACAGGGCGCGAGCAGTACTTC.

CDR3 amino acids: CASSLNSGSQETQYF. The DNA of the CDR3 is TGCGCCAGCAGCTTGAATTCGGGGAGCCAAGAGACCCAGTACTTC. V is TRBV5-1 and J is TRBJ2-5, with D possibly being TRBD2 (5 bases). Trimming took 1 base from V and 1 from J, leaving 11 bases between them. CDR3 length: 15 residues. Germline lookup yields CDR1 SGHRS and CDR2 YFSETQ.

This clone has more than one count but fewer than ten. In DNA form, the CDR3 reads TGTGCCATCAGTGGGACAGGTTCGATACTCTCTGGAAACACCATATATTTT. This encodes CAISGTGSILSGNTIYF. The chain employs TRBV10-3 and TRBJ1-3, with 7 bases fitting TRBD1. V lost 4 bases, J lost 0 bases, and 9 bases stayed unmatched. This CDR3 is 17 amino acids long. CDR1 is ENHRY, CDR2 SYGVKD, per germline.

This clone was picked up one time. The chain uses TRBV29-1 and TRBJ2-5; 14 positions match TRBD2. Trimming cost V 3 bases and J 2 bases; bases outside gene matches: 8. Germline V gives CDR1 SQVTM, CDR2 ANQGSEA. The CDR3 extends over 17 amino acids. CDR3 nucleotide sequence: TGCAGCGTTGATCGGGGGACTAGCGGGAGCAAGCAAGAGACCCAGTACTTC. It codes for CSVDRGTSGSKQETQYF.

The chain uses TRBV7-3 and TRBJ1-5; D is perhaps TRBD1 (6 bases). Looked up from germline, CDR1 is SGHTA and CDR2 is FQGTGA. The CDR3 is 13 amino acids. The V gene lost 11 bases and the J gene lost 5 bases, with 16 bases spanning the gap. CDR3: CAPSLAGDQPQHF. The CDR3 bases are TGTGCCCCCAGCTTGGCAGGGGATCAGCCCCAGCATTTT.

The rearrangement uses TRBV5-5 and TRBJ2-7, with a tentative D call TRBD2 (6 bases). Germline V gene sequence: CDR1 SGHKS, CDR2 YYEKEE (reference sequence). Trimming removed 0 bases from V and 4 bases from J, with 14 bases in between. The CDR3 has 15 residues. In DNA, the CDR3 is TGTGCCAGCAGCTTGGCCCCGGGAGTAGATTACGAGCAGTACTTC. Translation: CASSLAPGVDYEQYF.

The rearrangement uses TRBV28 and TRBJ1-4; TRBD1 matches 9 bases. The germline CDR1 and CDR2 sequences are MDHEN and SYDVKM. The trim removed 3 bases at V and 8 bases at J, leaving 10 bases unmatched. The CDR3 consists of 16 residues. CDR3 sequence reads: CASSFGTGRREEKLFF. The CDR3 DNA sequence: TGTGCCAGCAGTTTCGGGACAGGGCGACGAGAAGAAAAACTGTTTTTT. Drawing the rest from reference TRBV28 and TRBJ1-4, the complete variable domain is DVKVTQSSRYLVKRTGEKVFLECVQDMDHENMFWYRQDPGLGLRLIYFSYDVKMKEKGDIPEGYSVSREKKERFSLILESASTNQTSMYLCASSFGTGRREEKLFFGSGTQLSVL.

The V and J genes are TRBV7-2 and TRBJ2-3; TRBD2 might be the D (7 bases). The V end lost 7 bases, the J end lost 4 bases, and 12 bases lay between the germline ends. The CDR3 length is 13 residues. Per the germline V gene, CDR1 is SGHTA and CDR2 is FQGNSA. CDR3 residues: CASTLGGPDTQYF. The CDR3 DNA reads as TGTGCCAGCACCTTGGGGGGGCCAGATACGCAGTATTTT.

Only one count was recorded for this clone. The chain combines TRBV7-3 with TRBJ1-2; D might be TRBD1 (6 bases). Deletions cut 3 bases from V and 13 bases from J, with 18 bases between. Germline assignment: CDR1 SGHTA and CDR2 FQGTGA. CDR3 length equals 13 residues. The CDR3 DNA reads TGTGCCAGCAGCTTCGAAGGGTCAGGGGCGGCCACCTTC. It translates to CASSFEGSGAATF. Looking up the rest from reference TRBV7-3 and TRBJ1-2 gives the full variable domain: GAGVSQTPSNKVTEKGKYVELRCDPISGHTALYWYRQSLGQGPEFLIYFQGTGAADDSGLPNDRFFAVRPEGSVSTLKIQRTERGDSAVYLCASSFEGSGAATFGSGTRLTVV.

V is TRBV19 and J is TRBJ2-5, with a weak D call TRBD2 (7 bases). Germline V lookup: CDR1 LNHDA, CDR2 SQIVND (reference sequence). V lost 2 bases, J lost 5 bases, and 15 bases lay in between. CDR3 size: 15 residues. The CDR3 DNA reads TGTGCCAGTAGTATACGGGGGGCTGGGCTGGAGACCCAGTACTTC. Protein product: CASSIRGAGLETQYF.

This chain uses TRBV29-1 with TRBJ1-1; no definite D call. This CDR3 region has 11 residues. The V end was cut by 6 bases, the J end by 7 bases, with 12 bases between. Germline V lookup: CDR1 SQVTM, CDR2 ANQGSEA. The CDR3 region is CSVGEQIEAFF. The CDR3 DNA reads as TGCAGCGTCGGGGAACAAATTGAAGCTTTCTTT.

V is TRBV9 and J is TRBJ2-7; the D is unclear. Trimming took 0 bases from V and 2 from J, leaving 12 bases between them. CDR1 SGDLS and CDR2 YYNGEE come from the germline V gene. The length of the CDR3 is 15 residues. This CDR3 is CASSVGHGGAYEQYF. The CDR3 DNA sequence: TGTGCCAGCAGCGTAGGTCATGGCGGAGCCTACGAGCAGTACTTC.

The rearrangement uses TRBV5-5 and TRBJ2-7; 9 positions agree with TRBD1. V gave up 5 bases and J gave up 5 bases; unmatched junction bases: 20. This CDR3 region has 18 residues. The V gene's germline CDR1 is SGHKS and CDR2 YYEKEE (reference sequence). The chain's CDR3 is CASRTSGTGSFVTHEQYF. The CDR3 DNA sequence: TGTGCCAGCAGGACGTCCGGGACAGGGAGTTTTGTCACACACGAGCAGTACTTC.